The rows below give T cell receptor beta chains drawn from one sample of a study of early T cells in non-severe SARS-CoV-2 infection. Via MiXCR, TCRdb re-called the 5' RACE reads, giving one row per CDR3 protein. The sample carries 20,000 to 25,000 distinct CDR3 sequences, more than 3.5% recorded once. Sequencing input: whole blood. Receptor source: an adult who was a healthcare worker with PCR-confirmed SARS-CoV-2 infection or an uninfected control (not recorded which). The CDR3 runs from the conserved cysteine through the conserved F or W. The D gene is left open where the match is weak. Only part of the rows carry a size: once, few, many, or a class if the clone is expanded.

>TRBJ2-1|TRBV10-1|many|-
CASSEGRGWHEQFF
TGCGCCAGCAGTGAAGGTCGAGGGTGGCATGAGCAGTTCTTC
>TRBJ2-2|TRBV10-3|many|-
CAISRQVSGELFF
TGTGCCATCAGTCGACAGGTTTCCGGGGAGCTGTTTTTT
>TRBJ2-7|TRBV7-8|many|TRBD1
CASSLAGRGFHEQYF
TGTGCCAGCAGCTTAGCGGGCAGGGGGTTTCACGAGCAGTACTTC
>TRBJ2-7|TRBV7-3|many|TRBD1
CASSPRIPGGGHISYEQYF
TGTGCCAGCAGCCCCCGAATCCCAGGGGGCGGTCACATCTCCTACGAGCAGTACTTC
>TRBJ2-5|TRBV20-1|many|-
CSATDNSLETQYF
TGCAGTGCTACCGACAACTCCTTAGAGACCCAGTACTTC
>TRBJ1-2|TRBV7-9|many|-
CASSLDGYGYTF
TGTGCCAGCAGCTTAGACGGCTATGGCTACACCTTC
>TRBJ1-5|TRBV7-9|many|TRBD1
CASRSPAWTGNIRQPQHF
TGTGCCAGCAGATCCCCGGCCTGGACAGGGAACATACGTCAGCCCCAGCATTTT
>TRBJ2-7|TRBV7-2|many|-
CASSPGGSYEQYF
TGTGCCAGCAGCCCCGGGGGCTCCTACGAGCAGTACTTC
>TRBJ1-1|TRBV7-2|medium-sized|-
CASSLLPGGTEAFF
TGTGCCAGCAGCTTACTTCCTGGTGGGACTGAAGCTTTCTTT
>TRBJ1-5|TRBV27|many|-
CASSFRGSNQPQHF
TGTGCCAGCAGTTTCAGGGGAAGCAATCAGCCCCAGCATTTT
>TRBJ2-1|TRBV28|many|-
CASSLSSGGGRNEQFF
TGTGCCAGCAGTTTATCTTCCGGCGGGGGCCGGAATGAGCAGTTCTTC
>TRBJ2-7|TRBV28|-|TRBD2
CASSFPASGVQEQYF
TGTGCCAGCAGTTTCCCGGCTAGCGGGGTACAGGAGCAGTACTTC
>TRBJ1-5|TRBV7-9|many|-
CASSRADMTTPQHF
TGTGCCAGCAGCCGAGCGGACATGACGACGCCCCAGCATTTT
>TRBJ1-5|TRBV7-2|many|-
CASSWRDNYQPQHF
TGTGCCAGCAGTTGGCGGGACAATTATCAGCCCCAGCATTTT
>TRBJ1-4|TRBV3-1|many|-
CASSQGRAEKLFF
TGTGCCAGCAGCCAAGGTCGTGCTGAAAAACTGTTTTTT
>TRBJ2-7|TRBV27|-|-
CASSLLRGLRYEQYF
TGTGCCAGCAGTTTATTACGGGGGCTTAGGTACGAGCAGTACTTC
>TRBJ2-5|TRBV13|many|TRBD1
CASSFGQDQETQYF
TGTGCCAGCAGCTTCGGACAGGACCAAGAGACCCAGTACTTC
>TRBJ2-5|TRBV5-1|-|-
CASSLLGSGQETQYF
TGCGCCAGCAGCCTTTTGGGCAGCGGGCAAGAGACCCAGTACTTC
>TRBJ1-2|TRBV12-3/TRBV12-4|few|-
CASSLSGGRGYTF
TGTGCCAGCAGTTTGTCGGGGGGCCGAGGCTACACCTTC
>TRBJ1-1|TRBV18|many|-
CASSPLGPPLLNTEAFF
TGTGCCAGCTCACCGCTGGGGCCCCCCCTATTGAACACTGAAGCTTTCTTT
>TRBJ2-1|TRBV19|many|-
CASSTYRESSNEQFF
TGTGCCAGTAGTACTTACAGGGAGTCAAGCAATGAGCAGTTCTTC
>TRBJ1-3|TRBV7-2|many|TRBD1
CASSQGQGFGNTIYF
TGTGCCAGCAGTCAAGGACAGGGCTTTGGAAACACCATATATTTT